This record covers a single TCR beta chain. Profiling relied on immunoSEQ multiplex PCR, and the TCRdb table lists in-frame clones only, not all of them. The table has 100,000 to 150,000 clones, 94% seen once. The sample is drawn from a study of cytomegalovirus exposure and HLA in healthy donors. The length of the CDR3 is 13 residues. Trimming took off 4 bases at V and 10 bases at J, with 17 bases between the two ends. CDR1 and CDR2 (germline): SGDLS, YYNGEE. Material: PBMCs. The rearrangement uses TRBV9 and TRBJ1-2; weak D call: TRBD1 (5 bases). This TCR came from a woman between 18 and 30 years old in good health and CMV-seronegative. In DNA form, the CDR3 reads TGTGCCAGCAGCTCAGCCCCCCAGGGATACTACACCTTC. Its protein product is CASSSAPQGYYTF.